The next 16 T cell receptor beta chains were all read from a single sample in a study of blood T cell repertoires in COVID-19. Sequencing was performed with immunoSEQ multiplex PCR; in TCRdb, only in-frame clones are kept and a portion is missing. The profile shows about 170,000 clones, around 84% of them singletons. Sequencing was carried out using peripheral blood. The origin of the receptors is a woman aged 65 to 85 with COVID-19, enrolled during active disease.

This chain connects TRBV6-5 to TRBJ2-2; 8 bases align to TRBD1. V was clipped by 6 bases and J by 5 bases; unmatched bases: 8. CDR3 length: 15 residues. Germline assignment: CDR1 MNHEY and CDR2 SVGAGI. As DNA, the CDR3 is TGTGCCAGCAGCCTCGGACAGGGATGGACCGGGGAGCTGTTTTTT. Translation: CASSLGQGWTGELFF.

The V gene is TRBV27, the J gene TRBJ2-4; 7 bases line up with TRBD2. The CDR3 totals 17 residues. Trimming cost V 5 bases and J 1 base; bases outside gene matches: 11. Germline CDR1 MNHEY, CDR2 SMNVEV (reference sequence). CDR3: CASSPGGGGSAKNIQYF. CDR3 sequence (DNA): TGTGCCAGCAGTCCCGGCGGGGGAGGATCCGCCAAAAACATTCAGTACTTC.

The chain is built from TRBV9 and TRBJ2-1; 7 nucleotides match TRBD2. The CDR3 is 16 amino acids. V shed 0 bases and J 8 bases; nucleotides not matched to a gene: 11. The germline gives CDR1 SGDLS, CDR2 YYNGEE. CDR3 protein: CASSVVGGTFGDEQFF. In DNA form, the CDR3 reads TGTGCCAGCAGCGTAGTCGGGGGGACCTTTGGCGATGAGCAGTTCTTC.

This clone was recorded at least ten times. The rearrangement joins TRBV27 to TRBJ1-2; 7 bases agree with TRBD1. Trimming took 4 bases from V and 1 from J; bases not matched to a gene: 0. The CDR3 spans 13 residues. The V gene's germline CDR1 is MNHEY and CDR2 SMNVEV (reference sequence). The DNA for the CDR3 is TGTGCCAGCAGTTGGGACAGTAACTATGGCTACACCTTC. This sequence encodes CASSWDSNYGYTF.

V usage is TRBV12-3 or TRBV12-4 and J usage is TRBJ2-3; a possible D gene is TRBD1 (5 bases). The CDR3 runs 13 residues. Trimming pared 1 base from V and 4 bases from J, leaving 6 bases between. As DNA, the CDR3 is TGTGCCAGCAGTTTAGAACAGGCAGATACGCAGTATTTT. Protein: CASSLEQADTQYF.

The rearrangement links TRBV3-1 (or the pseudogene TRBV3-2) to TRBJ1-2, with 10 bases fitting TRBD1. The CDR3 runs 15 residues. Germline V gene data show CDR1 as LGHDT and CDR2 as YNNKEL (reference sequence). The V segment lost 4 bases and the J segment 4 bases; nucleotides outside the gene matches: 6. The CDR3 sequence: CASSRTGTGVYGYTF. The CDR3 DNA is TGTGCCAGCAGCCGAACCGGGACAGGGGTCTATGGCTACACCTTC.

The rearrangement uses TRBV7-8 and TRBJ1-2, with TRBD1 identical over 7 bases. The CDR3 contains 14 residues. Trimming took 4 bases from V and 0 from J; bases not matched to a gene: 2. Germline CDR1 reads SGHVS; CDR2 reads FQNEAQ. The CDR3 nucleotides read TGTGCCAGCAGCTCGGGACAGACTAACTATGGCTACACCTTC. This translates into CASSSGQTNYGYTF.

This clone was seen only once. This chain uses TRBV7-8 with TRBJ1-2; 9 bases align to TRBD1. CDR3 length: 15 amino acids. CDR1 SGHVS and CDR2 FQNEAQ come from the germline V gene. Trimming cost V 5 bases and J 8 bases; bases outside gene matches: 12. Here the CDR3 reads CASSRVGDRARGYTF. CDR3 sequence (DNA): TGTGCCAGCAGCCGAGTTGGGGACAGGGCTCGCGGCTACACCTTC.

The chain joins TRBV3-1 (or the pseudogene TRBV3-2) to TRBJ1-1; 9 bases match TRBD1. CDR1 is LGHDT and CDR2 is YNNKEL in the germline V gene (reference sequence). J lost 10 bases, V lost 6 bases, and 9 bases had no gene match. CDR3 length equals 13 residues. The chain's CDR3 is CASRDRGQFGAFF. For the CDR3, the DNA is TGTGCCAGCAGGGACAGGGGACAGTTCGGAGCTTTCTTT.

J is TRBJ2-4 and V is TRBV30, with 10 bases aligning to TRBD1. The V gene end was trimmed by 0 bases and the J gene end by 0 bases; junction bases not matched to a gene: 8. Germline V CDR1 and CDR2: GTSNPN, SVGIG (reference sequence). This CDR3 contains 18 residues. The CDR3 loop reads CAWSVRDRGKGAKNIQYF. CDR3 sequence (DNA): TGTGCCTGGAGTGTACGGGACAGGGGTAAGGGAGCCAAAAACATTCAGTACTTC.

The chain carries TRBV29-1 and TRBJ1-2; 9 positions match TRBD1. V was clipped by 7 bases and J by 3 bases; unmatched bases: 3. Germline V gene sequence: CDR1 SQVTM, CDR2 ANQGSEA. The CDR3 consists of 12 residues. The CDR3 nucleotides read TGCAGCGCCAGGACAGGGGACTATGGCTACACCTTC. Protein: CSARTGDYGYTF. Filled out from reference TRBV29-1 and TRBJ1-2, the complete variable domain reads SAVISQKPSRDICQRGTSLTIQCQVDSQVTMMFWYRQQPGQSLTLIATANQGSEATYESGFVIDKFPISRPNLTFSTLTVSNMSPEDSSIYLCSARTGDYGYTFGSGTRLTVV.

This clone was found a few times. This rearrangement joins TRBV5-1 to TRBJ2-5; 11 bases match TRBD1. The CDR3 extends over 16 amino acids. Trimming took 4 bases from V and 0 from J; bases not matched to a gene: 5. From germline, CDR1 is SGHRS and CDR2 YFSETQ. The chain's CDR3 is CASSPGTGGYQETQYF. DNA for the CDR3: TGCGCCAGCAGCCCCGGGACAGGGGGGTACCAAGAGACCCAGTACTTC. The full variable domain, its missing parts supplied by reference TRBV5-1 and TRBJ2-5, is KAGVTQTPRYLIKTRGQQVTLSCSPISGHRSVSWYQQTPGQGLQFLFEYFSETQRNKGNFPGRFSGRQFSNSRSEMNVSTLELGDSALYLCASSPGTGGYQETQYFGPGTRLLVL.

The chain links TRBV28 to TRBJ1-1; D remains unclear. The V gene lost 2 bases and the J gene lost 5 bases, with 12 bases spanning the gap. The V gene's germline CDR1 is MDHEN and CDR2 SYDVKM. The CDR3 totals 14 residues. CDR3 nucleotides: TGTGCCAGCAGTTTACGCCAACAGAGAACTGAAGCTTTCTTT. It is translated as CASSLRQQRTEAFF.

The table lists this clone with a count of one. The J gene is TRBJ2-5, the V gene TRBV19; D call uncertain. This CDR3 spans 15 amino acids. V was clipped by 5 bases and J by 0 bases, with 13 bases between them. The germline gives CDR1 LNHDA, CDR2 SQIVND (reference sequence). CDR3: CASSLSHSHQETQYF. The CDR3, as DNA: TGTGCCAGTAGTCTATCCCATTCCCACCAAGAGACCCAGTACTTC.

This clone was counted only a few times. This rearrangement joins TRBV18 to TRBJ2-2; the D is unclear. This CDR3 spans 14 amino acids. V lost 2 bases and J 4 bases, leaving 8 bases between the germline ends. CDR1 KGHSH and CDR2 LQKENI come from the germline V gene. The CDR3 bases are TGTGCCAGCTCACCATTACAGACCACCGGGGAGCTGTTTTTT. Its translation: CASSPLQTTGELFF. The full variable domain, rest sourced from reference TRBV18 and TRBJ2-2, is NAGVMQNPRHLVRRRGQEARLRCSPMKGHSHVYWYRQLPEEGLKFMVYLQKENIIDESGMPKERFSAEFPKEGPSILRIQQVVRGDSAAYFCASSPLQTTGELFFGEGSRLTVL.

This clone was found once. The chain joins TRBV10-3 to TRBJ2-1; 8 bases align to TRBD2. Germline CDR1 ENHRY, CDR2 SYGVKD. V lost 11 bases and J lost 8; bases outside the gene matches: 11. This CDR3 is 13 amino acids long. Here the CDR3 DNA reads TGTGCCGTCCGGGACCAGACTAGCGATGAGCAGTTCTTC. Its protein is CAVRDQTSDEQFF.